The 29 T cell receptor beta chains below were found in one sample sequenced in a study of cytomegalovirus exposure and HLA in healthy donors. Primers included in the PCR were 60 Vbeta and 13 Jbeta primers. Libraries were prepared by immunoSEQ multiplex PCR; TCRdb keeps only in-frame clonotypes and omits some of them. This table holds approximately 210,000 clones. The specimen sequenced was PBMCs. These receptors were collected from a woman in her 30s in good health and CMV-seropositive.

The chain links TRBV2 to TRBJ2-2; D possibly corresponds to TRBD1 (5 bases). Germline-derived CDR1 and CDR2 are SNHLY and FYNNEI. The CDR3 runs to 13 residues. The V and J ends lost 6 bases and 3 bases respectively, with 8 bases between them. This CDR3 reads CASRGQDTGELFF. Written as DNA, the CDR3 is TGTGCCAGCAGGGGGCAGGACACCGGGGAGCTGTTTTTT. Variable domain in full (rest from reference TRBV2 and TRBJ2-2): EPEVTQTPSHQVTQMGQEVILRCVPISNHLYFYWYRQILGQKVEFLVSFYNNEISEKSEIFDDQFSVERPDGSNFTLKIRSTKLEDSAMYFCASRGQDTGELFFGEGSRLTVL.

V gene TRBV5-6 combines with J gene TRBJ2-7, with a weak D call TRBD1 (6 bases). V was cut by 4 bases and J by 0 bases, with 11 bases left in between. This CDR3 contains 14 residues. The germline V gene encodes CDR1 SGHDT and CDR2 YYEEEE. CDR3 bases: TGTGCCAGCAGCCGTGGGACACTCTCCTACGAGCAGTACTTC. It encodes CASSRGTLSYEQYF.

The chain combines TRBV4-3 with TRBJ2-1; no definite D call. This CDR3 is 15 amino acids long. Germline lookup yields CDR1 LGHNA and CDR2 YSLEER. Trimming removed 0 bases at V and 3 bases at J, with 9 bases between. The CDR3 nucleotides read TGCGCCAGCAGCCAAGACAACAGTTACTACAATGAGCAGTTCTTC. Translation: CASSQDNSYYNEQFF.

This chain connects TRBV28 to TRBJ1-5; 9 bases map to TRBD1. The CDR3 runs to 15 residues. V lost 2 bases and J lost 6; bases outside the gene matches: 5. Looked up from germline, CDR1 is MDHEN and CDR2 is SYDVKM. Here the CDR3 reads CASSLLQGAGQPQHF. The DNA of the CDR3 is TGTGCCAGCAGTTTACTACAGGGGGCAGGTCAGCCCCAGCATTTT.

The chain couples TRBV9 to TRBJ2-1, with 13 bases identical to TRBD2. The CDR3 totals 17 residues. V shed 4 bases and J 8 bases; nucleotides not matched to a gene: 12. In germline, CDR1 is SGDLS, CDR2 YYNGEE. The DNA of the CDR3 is TGTGCCAGCAGCTTCCGGACTAGCGGGGGTCCCTGGGATGAGCAGTTCTTC. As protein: CASSFRTSGGPWDEQFF.

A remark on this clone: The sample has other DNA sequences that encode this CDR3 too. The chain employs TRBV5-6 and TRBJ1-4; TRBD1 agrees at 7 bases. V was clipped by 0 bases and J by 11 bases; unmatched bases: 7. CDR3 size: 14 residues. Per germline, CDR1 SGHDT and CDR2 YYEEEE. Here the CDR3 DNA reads TGTGCCAGCAGCTTGGGACAGGGCGGTGAGAAACTGTTTTTT. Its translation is CASSLGQGGEKLFF.

DNA for the CDR3: TGCGCCAGCAGTGAGAGGGGGTTTTATGGCTACACCTTC. Translated, it gives CASSERGFYGYTF. The V gene is TRBV10-2, the J gene TRBJ1-2; possible D gene TRBD1, 6 bases. Germline V gene sequence: CDR1 WSHSY, CDR2 SAAADI. The CDR3 is made up of 13 amino acids. V was clipped by 2 bases and J by 5 bases, with 9 bases between them.

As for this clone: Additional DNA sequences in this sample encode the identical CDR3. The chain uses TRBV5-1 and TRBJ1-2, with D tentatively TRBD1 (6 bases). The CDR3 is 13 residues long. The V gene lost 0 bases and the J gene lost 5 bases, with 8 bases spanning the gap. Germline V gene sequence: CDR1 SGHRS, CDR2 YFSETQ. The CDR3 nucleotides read TGCGCCAGCAGCTTGGACAGGGATTATGGCTACACCTTC. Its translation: CASSLDRDYGYTF.

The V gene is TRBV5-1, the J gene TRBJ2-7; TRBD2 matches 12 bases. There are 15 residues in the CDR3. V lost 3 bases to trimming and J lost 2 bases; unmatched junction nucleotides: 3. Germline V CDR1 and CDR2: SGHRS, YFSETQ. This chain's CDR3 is CASSWTSGNPYEQYF. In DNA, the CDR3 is TGCGCCAGCAGCTGGACTAGCGGGAACCCCTACGAGCAGTACTTC.

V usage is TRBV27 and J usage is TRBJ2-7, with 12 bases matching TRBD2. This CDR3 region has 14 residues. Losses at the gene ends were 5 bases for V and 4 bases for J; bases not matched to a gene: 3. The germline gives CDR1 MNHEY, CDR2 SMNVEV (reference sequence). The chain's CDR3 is CASSGLAGLYEQYF. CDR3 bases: TGTGCCAGCAGTGGACTAGCGGGACTGTACGAGCAGTACTTC.

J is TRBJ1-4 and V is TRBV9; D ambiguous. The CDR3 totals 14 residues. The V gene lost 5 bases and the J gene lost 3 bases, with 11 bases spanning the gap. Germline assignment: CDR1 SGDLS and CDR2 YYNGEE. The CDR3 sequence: CASSRGAANEKLFF. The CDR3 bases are TGTGCCAGCAGTCGGGGTGCGGCTAATGAAAAACTGTTTTTT.

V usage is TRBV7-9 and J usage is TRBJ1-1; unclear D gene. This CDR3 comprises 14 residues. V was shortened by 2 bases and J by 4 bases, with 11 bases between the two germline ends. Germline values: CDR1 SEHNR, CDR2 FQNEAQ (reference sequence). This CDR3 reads CASSLIGSGTEAFF. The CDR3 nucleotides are TGTGCCAGCAGCTTAATCGGCAGCGGCACTGAAGCTTTCTTT.

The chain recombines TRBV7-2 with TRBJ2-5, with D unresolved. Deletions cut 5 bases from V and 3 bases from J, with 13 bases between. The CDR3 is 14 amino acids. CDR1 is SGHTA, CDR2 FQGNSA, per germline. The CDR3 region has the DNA TGTGCCAGCAGCCGCCGGTTTTCCGAAGAGACCCAGTACTTC. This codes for CASSRRFSEETQYF.

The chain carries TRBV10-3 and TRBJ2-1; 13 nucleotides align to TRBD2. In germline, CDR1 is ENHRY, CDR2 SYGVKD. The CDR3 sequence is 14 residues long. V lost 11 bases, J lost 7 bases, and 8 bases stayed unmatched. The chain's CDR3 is CAARLAGGRNEQFF. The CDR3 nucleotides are TGTGCCGCAAGACTAGCGGGGGGCCGGAATGAGCAGTTCTTC.

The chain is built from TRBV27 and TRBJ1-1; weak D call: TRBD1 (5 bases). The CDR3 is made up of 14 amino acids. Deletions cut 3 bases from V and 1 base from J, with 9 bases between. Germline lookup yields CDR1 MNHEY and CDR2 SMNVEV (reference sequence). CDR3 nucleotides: TGTGCCAGCAGTTTCACAGGCCCGAACACTGAAGCTTTCTTT. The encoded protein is CASSFTGPNTEAFF.

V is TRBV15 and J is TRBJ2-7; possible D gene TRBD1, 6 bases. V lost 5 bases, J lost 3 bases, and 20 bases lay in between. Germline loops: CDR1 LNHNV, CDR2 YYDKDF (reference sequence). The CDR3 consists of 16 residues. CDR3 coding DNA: TGTGCCACCAGCGGGCACAGGGTCAGCTGGGACTACGAGCAGTACTTC. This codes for CATSGHRVSWDYEQYF.

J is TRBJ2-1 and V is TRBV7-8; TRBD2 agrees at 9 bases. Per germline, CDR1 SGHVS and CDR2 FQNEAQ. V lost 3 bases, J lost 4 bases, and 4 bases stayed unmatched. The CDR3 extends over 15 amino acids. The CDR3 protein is CASSFRLAVYNEQFF. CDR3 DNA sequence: TGTGCCAGCAGCTTCCGACTAGCGGTTTACAATGAGCAGTTCTTC.

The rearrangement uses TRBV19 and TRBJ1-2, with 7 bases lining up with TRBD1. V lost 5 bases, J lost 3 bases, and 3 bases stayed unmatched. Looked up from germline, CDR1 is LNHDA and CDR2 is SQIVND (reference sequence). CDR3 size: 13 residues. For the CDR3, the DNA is TGTGCCAGTAGTTCCACAGGGGACTATGGCTACACCTTC. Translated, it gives CASSSTGDYGYTF.

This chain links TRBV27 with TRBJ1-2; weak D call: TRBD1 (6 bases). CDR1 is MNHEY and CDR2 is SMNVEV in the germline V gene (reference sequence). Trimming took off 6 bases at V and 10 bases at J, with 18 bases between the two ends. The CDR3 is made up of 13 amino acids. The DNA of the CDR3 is TGTGCCAGCAGAGTGGCAGGGGTTAGTGACTACACCTTC. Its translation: CASRVAGVSDYTF.

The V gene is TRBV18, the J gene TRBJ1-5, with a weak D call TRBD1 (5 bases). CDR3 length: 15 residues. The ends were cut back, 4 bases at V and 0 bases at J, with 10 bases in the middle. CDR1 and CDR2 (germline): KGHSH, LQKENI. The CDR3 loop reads CASSLTGHSNQPQHF. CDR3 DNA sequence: TGTGCCAGCTCACTTACAGGACATAGCAATCAGCCCCAGCATTTT.

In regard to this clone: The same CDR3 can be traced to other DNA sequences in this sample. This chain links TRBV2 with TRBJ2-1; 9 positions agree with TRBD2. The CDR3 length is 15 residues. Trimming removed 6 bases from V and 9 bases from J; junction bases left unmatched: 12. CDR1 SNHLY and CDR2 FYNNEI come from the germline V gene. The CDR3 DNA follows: TGTGCCAGCAGGGCGACAGGGCTAGCGGGATCTGAGCAGTTCTTC. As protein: CASRATGLAGSEQFF.

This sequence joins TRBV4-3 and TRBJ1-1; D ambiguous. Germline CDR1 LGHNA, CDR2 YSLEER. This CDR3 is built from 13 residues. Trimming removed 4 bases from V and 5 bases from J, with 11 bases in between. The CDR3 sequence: CASSLSEGTEAFF. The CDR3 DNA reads TGCGCCAGCAGCCTTAGCGAGGGTACTGAAGCTTTCTTT.

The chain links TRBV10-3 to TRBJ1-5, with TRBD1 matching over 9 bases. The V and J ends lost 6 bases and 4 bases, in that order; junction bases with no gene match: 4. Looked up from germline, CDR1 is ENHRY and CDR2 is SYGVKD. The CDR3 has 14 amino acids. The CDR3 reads CAIRGTGTNQPQHF. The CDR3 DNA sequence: TGTGCCATCAGGGGGACAGGGACTAATCAGCCCCAGCATTTT.

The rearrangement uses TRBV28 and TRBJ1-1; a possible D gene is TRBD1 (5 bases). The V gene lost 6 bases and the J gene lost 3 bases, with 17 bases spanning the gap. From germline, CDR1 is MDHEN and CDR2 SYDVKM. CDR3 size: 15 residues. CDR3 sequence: CASRYGPGEDTEAFF. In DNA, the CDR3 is TGTGCCAGCAGATACGGACCGGGGGAGGACACTGAAGCTTTCTTT.

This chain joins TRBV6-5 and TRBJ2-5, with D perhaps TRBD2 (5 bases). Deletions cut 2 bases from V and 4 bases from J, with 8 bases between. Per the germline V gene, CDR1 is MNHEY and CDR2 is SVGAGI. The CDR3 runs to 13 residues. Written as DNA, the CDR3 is TGTGCCAGCAGTTACGTGGCGGGAGAGACCCAGTACTTC. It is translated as CASSYVAGETQYF.

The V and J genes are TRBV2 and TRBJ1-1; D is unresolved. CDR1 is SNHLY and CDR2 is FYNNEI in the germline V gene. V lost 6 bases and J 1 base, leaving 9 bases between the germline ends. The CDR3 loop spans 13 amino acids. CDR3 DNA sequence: TGTGCCAGCAGCCTCGACTGGAACACTGAAGCTTTCTTT. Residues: CASSLDWNTEAFF.

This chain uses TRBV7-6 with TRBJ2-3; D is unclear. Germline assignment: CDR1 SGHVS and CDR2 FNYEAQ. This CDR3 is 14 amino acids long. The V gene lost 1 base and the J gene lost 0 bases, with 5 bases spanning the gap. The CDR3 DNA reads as TGTGCCAGCAGCTTAGTGGGCAGCACAGATACGCAGTATTTT. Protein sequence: CASSLVGSTDTQYF.

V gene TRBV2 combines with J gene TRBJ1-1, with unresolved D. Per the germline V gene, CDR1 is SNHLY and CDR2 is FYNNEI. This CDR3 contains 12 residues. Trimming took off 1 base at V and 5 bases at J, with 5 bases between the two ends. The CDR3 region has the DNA TGTGCCAGCAGTGAAGTCGGGACTGAAGCTTTCTTT. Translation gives CASSEVGTEAFF.

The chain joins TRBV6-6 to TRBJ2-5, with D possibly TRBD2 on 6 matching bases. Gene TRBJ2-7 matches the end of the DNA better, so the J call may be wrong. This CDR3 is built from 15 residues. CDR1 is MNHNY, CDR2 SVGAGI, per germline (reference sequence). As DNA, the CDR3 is TGTGCCAGTGGGGAACCGACTACTAGCTTATACGAGCAGTACTTC. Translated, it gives CASGEPTTSLYEQYF.